This section outlines one T cell receptor (beta chain) sequence together with its context. Looked up from germline, CDR1 is SGHTA and CDR2 is FQGNSA. The CDR3 totals 13 residues. Trimming took 3 bases from V and 7 from J, leaving 12 bases between them. The sample belongs to a study of glioma-infiltrating T cells. The iRepertoire nested amplicon-rescue multiplex PCR amplified TCR alpha and beta CDR3s from RNA. TCRdb reprocessed the multiplex PCR reads via MiXCR and lists one record per CDR3 protein. Altogether 150,000 or so distinct CDR3 sequences are present, about two fifths being singletons, with the ten largest covering 20%.

Sequencing was carried out using glioma tissue, nonneoplastic brain tissue, or PBMCs (not recorded which). The TCR comes from a human donor with low-grade glioma or glioblastoma, undergoing nonglioma brain surgery, or in good health (not recorded which). This sequence joins TRBV7-2 and TRBJ1-1; the D gene is possibly TRBD1 (5 bases). The CDR3 is CASSFFPGLEAFF. The CDR3 coding sequence is TGTGCCAGCAGCTTTTTCCCGGGGCTTGAAGCTTTCTTT.